The text below deals with one T cell receptor beta chain. This CDR3 comprises 10 residues. The germline V and J ends were trimmed by 0 bases and 12 bases, with 6 bases remaining between them. Germline V lookup: CDR1 SGHDN, CDR2 FVKESK. The table came from immunoSEQ multiplex PCR; TCRdb's copy has only in-frame clones and leaves some out. Seen here are roughly 1 million clones, more than 60% observed once, and the top ten hold roughly 1.5%. This entry comes from a study of shared clonotypes between healthy human individuals. The chain recombines TRBV14 with TRBJ2-7; no clear D. Input material: memory CD4+ T cells sorted from blood. Documented subset: CD45RA-negative fraction. This TCR was sampled from a man between 18 and 35 years old in good health. The CDR3 bases are TGTGCCAGCAGCCAAGATCAAATGTACTTC. Translating it yields CASSQDQMYF.